One sample yielded the 9 T cell receptor beta chains listed below, sequenced in a study of OX40 agonist ivuxolimab in advanced cancers. Repertoires were generated with immunoSEQ multiplex PCR, while TCRdb's copy carries only in-frame clones and drops some. Of tens of thousands of clones listed, about 88% are singletons. Sequencing used CD4+ or CD8+ T cells sorted from blood, obtained in a trial of the OX40 agonist ivuxolimab. The receptors were sampled from an adult with an advanced solid tumor such as melanoma, head and neck, liver or kidney cancer.

The genes are TRBV7-3 and TRBJ2-5; 9 positions agree with TRBD2. This CDR3 comprises 16 residues. The germline V gene encodes CDR1 SGHTA and CDR2 FQGTGA. With V trimmed by 3 bases and J by 1 base, 6 bases remained unmatched. The CDR3 loop is CASSLGFSGGQETQYF. CDR3 nucleotides: TGTGCCAGCAGCTTGGGGTTTAGCGGGGGCCAAGAGACCCAGTACTTC.

The J gene is TRBJ1-1, the V gene TRBV5-5; weak D call: TRBD1 (6 bases). Germline values: CDR1 SGHKS, CDR2 YYEKEE (reference sequence). The length of the CDR3 is 18 residues. Trimming removed 4 bases from V and 0 bases from J, with 22 bases in between. CDR3 sequence reads: CASSPLYSSGVMNTEAFF. CDR3 sequence (DNA): TGTGCCAGCAGCCCCCTATATTCCTCAGGGGTGATGAACACTGAAGCTTTCTTT.

This clone was seen only a few times. The rearrangement links TRBV7-9 to TRBJ1-2, with unresolved D. V dropped 2 bases and J dropped 8 bases, with 15 bases sitting between them. CDR1 is SEHNR and CDR2 is FQNEAQ in the germline V gene (reference sequence). This CDR3 has 14 residues. The CDR3 sequence: CASSLSLGLGGYTF. Written as DNA, the CDR3 is TGTGCCAGCAGCTTATCCCTCGGGTTGGGCGGCTACACCTTC. The variable domain in full, with the rest retrieved from reference TRBV7-9 and TRBJ1-2, is DTGVSQNPRHKITKRGQNVTFRCDPISEHNRLYWYRQTLGQGPEFLTYFQNEAQLEKSRLLSDRFSAERPKGSFSTLEIQRTEQGDSAMYLCASSLSLGLGGYTFGSGTRLTVV.

This chain connects TRBV6-5 to TRBJ1-2; 10 nucleotides line up with TRBD1. CDR1 MNHEY and CDR2 SVGAGI come from the germline V gene. Losses at the gene ends were 0 bases for V and 8 bases for J; bases not matched to a gene: 6. The CDR3 has 15 amino acids. CDR3 loop: CASSYSTGGGWGYTF. The CDR3 nucleotides are TGTGCCAGCAGTTACTCGACAGGGGGCGGCTGGGGCTACACCTTC.

This clone was detected once. The V call is TRBV6-5, the J call TRBJ1-2; 8 positions match TRBD1. The germline CDR1 and CDR2 sequences are MNHEY and SVGAGI. Trimming took 5 bases from V and 8 from J; bases not matched to a gene: 4. This CDR3 has 12 residues. CDR3 DNA sequence: TGTGCCAGCAGTCCAGGGGGCTGGGGCTACACCTTC. Translation: CASSPGGWGYTF.

This clone has a handful of counts. The chain carries TRBV5-1 and TRBJ2-7; 7 bases fit TRBD1. Trimming at V came to 3 bases and at J to 6 bases, leaving 6 bases not matched to a gene. The CDR3 is 13 residues long. Germline V gene sequence: CDR1 SGHRS, CDR2 YFSETQ. The CDR3 DNA is TGCGCCAGCAGCTGGGACAGTCCGGGCGAGCAGTACTTC. It is translated as CASSWDSPGEQYF.

The chain couples TRBV27 to TRBJ2-7, with D possibly matching TRBD1 (5 bases). V lost 5 bases to trimming and J lost 6 bases, with 17 bases between them. Germline loops: CDR1 MNHEY, CDR2 SMNVEV (reference sequence). This CDR3 region has 14 residues. Here the CDR3 DNA reads TGTGCCAGCAGTGGGGCCGGGTCCCAGGCCGAGCAGTACTTC. Translated: CASSGAGSQAEQYF.

The chain joins TRBV10-1 to TRBJ2-7; D might be TRBD2 (5 bases). Germline CDR1 reads WNHNN; CDR2 reads SYGVQD (reference sequence). V was pared by 5 bases and J by 6 bases, with 14 bases between. The CDR3 runs to 13 residues. The CDR3 is CASSPDFTPEQYF. The DNA for the CDR3 is TGCGCCAGCAGTCCGGACTTCACCCCCGAGCAGTACTTC.

V usage is TRBV13 and J usage is TRBJ2-1; 13 bases are shared with TRBD2. Germline assignment: CDR1 PRHDT and CDR2 FYEKMQ (reference sequence). The CDR3 spans 16 residues. J gave up 7 bases and V 5 bases, and 8 bases lay outside the gene matches. CDR3: CASSPPGLAGLNEQFF. The CDR3 region has the DNA TGTGCCAGCAGCCCCCCGGGACTAGCGGGATTAAATGAGCAGTTCTTC.